This T cell receptor beta chain is from a study of blood T cell repertoires in COVID-19 (dated by TCRdb to between 2020 and 2021). In the study overall: The collaborator samples originated in the United States, Italy and Spain and spanned the acute and convalescent phases of COVID-19. The prospective study material was composed of cDNA or gDNA derived from T cells, B-cell-depleted T cells, or PBMCs. A de-identified subject ID, COVID-19 status, age in years and sex were almost always included in the sample metadata. Where available, HLA class I and class II types were taken from metadata supplied by the sample provider and were not determined by assay-based typing. The repertoires were made available in a free public database intended to serve as a resource for research on the immune response to SARS-CoV-2. Samples were obtained from the ongoing ImmuneRACE study (first 160 participants) and from over 1,000 subjects provided by 6 global collaborators. Subjects who had been exposed to COVID-19, were actively infected with it, or had recovered from it provided the deeply sampled blood TCRbeta repertoires that made up the dataset. Findings and caveats that apply to the study as a whole: The amount of clinical and demographic metadata varied by source and participant and was provided uncurated.

TCRbeta CDR3 regions were amplified from genomic DNA by means of the immunoSEQ Assay, a bias-controlled multiplex PCR. Per the original workflow: Within the assay, amplification of reference gene primers was used to estimate how many nucleated cells each sample contained. Sequence reads were collapsed and filtered to measure the absolute abundance of every unique TCRbeta CDR3 rearrangement. For each sample, productive Simpson clonality was calculated as the square root of Simpson's diversity index across productive rearrangements. Sourced from immuneACCESS, this table was stored by TCRdb with only in-frame sequences that have V and J called. A share of the clones is absent; for the studies checked, an unresolved V gene accounts for under half, and the remainder has no known explanation. Clonal size and the V and J genes are those of that table, whereas D and trimming came from the DNA. The sample table lists approximately 270,000 clones, 75% to 90% of them with a count of one. The ten top clones hold roughly 4.3% of the sample.

The CDR3 covers 14 residues, taking in both the cysteine and the phenylalanine. Left in the record is the CDR3 DNA by itself, 42 bases read in frame from the first base. From a lookup of the germline V gene, CDR1 and CDR2 are ENHRY and SYGVKD. Relative to germline, V is 0 bases shorter and J is 5 bases shorter, with 7 bases between their ends. Enrolling through a virtual design, the prospective study's participants ranged in age from roughly 18 to 89 years and lived across about two dozen United States geographic areas. To assign participants to cohorts, the prospective study relied on clinical history that participants themselves reported in a screening survey and a study questionnaire. For ImmuneRACE Cohort 3, a participant was defined as recovered based on two consecutive negative NP/OP PCR tests, clearance by a healthcare professional, or resolution of symptoms. Each participant in the prospective study had whole blood, serum and a nasopharyngeal or oropharyngeal swab collected by mobile phlebotomists. Additional blood draws and questionnaires over an approximately two-month period could optionally be provided by prospective study participants. Before DNA extraction, prospective study blood samples were shipped either frozen or at room temperature.

Of note for this clone: There is no known antigen for this receptor. One base away there is no much larger clone; base qualities are not given.

This clonotype was obtained from a woman aged 25 to 45 who had recovered from COVID-19. The rearrangement combines TRBV10-3 with TRBJ1-4, and TRBD1 may be the D gene, going by 6 matching bases. Material: PBMCs or T cells enriched from blood (not recorded which). The nucleotides are TGTGCCATCAGTGAGTCTAGGGGGAATGAAAAACTGTTTTTT. This codes for CAISESRGNEKLFF.